This TCR beta chain was obtained from a study of PD-1 blockade in classical Hodgkin lymphoma. Time point noted: cycle 4 day 1 (C4D1), after 6 weeks of nivolumab. After autologous stem cell transplantation all patients relapsed, and prior brentuximab vedotin exposure differed between cohorts. The CDR3 contains 12 residues. V was clipped by 8 bases and J by 4 bases, with 8 bases between them. CDR1 is ENHRY, CDR2 SYGVKD, per germline. Data came from immunoSEQ multiplex PCR; TCRdb stores just in-frame clones and leaves some out. The sample has over 60,000 clones; around 90% are singletons. The sample was peripheral blood mononuclear cells (PBMCs), taken before the fourth cycle of nivolumab. The chain carries TRBV10-3 and TRBJ2-2, with a weak D call TRBD2 (6 bases). The origin of this receptor is a human donor with classical Hodgkin lymphoma. The CDR3 region has the DNA TGTGCCATCGGGGGAGGCACCGGGGAGCTGTTTTTT. Translated: CAIGGGTGELFF.